A single sample gave rise to the 21 T cell receptor beta chains below, sequenced in a study of identical twins' blood T cells. TCRdb analysed the 5' RACE reads with MiXCR anew, one entry per CDR3 protein. The sample carries 300,000 to 450,000 distinct CDR3 sequences, under 30% recorded once. The sequenced sample consisted of PBMCs. These receptors all stem from a woman aged 18-55 years in good health.

In this sample, this clonotype turned up many times. The chain has TRBV18 and TRBJ1-1; 9 nucleotides match TRBD1. Germline-derived CDR1 and CDR2 are KGHSH and LQKENI. V lost 10 bases to trimming and J lost 0 bases; unmatched junction nucleotides: 3. The CDR3 loop spans 13 amino acids. The CDR3, as DNA: TGTGCCACCGGACAGGGGATGAACACTGAAGCTTTCTTT. The encoded protein is CATGQGMNTEAFF.

The sample holds a few counts of this clonotype. This may come from a read error, since a much larger clone is one base off. V is TRBV2 and J is TRBJ2-7, with 8 bases that match TRBD1. CDR3 size: 14 residues. Germline CDR1 is SNHLY and CDR2 is FYNNEI. CDR3 amino acids: CASSESRGLNEQCF. CDR3 DNA: TGTGCCAGCAGTGAAAGCAGGGGGCTAAACGAGCAGTGCTTC.

Concerning this clonotype: A read error is possible here, since a much larger clone lies one base away. The chain uses TRBV20-1 and TRBJ2-7; D is unclear. V was cut by 4 bases and J by 8 bases, with 12 bases left in between. Germline lookup yields CDR1 DFQATT and CDR2 SNEGSKA (reference sequence). The CDR3 covers 11 residues. The DNA of the CDR3 is TGCAGTGCTAATGGTGTGTCGCAGCAGTACTTC. The encoded protein is CSANGVSQQYF.

V usage is TRBV20-1 and J usage is TRBJ1-1; 10 bases align to TRBD1. Germline V gene sequence: CDR1 DFQATT, CDR2 SNEGSKA (reference sequence). Trimming cost V 5 bases and J 1 base; bases outside gene matches: 7. The CDR3 runs to 15 residues. DNA of the CDR3: TGCAGTGCTCAAGTGACAGGGGGCGGGAACACTGAAGCTTTCTTT. Its protein product is CSAQVTGGGNTEAFF.

This sequence joins TRBV6-5 and TRBJ1-1, with D uncertain. V was shortened by 2 bases and J by 2 bases, with 6 bases between the two germline ends. This CDR3 region has 13 residues. Germline V lookup: CDR1 MNHEY, CDR2 SVGAGI. CDR3 DNA sequence: TGTGCCAGCAGTTACGACGCAAACACTGAAGCTTTCTTT. It specifies CASSYDANTEAFF.

This chain links TRBV12-3 or TRBV12-4 with TRBJ2-2; TRBD2 agrees at 11 bases. The J segment lost 6 bases and the V segment lost 6 bases, leaving 24 bases of the junction unmatched. The CDR3 loop spans 21 amino acids. The CDR3 spells CASRAIDGKKVPSGRPGELFF. As DNA, the CDR3 is TGTGCCAGCAGAGCGATAGACGGGAAGAAGGTTCCTAGCGGGAGGCCCGGGGAGCTGTTTTTT.

The V and J genes are TRBV7-6 and TRBJ1-5, with 9 bases aligning to TRBD1. Unmatched junction bases numbered 18, after V lost 3 bases and J lost 0 bases. Germline V gives CDR1 SGHVS, CDR2 FNYEAQ. The CDR3 has 21 amino acids. CDR3: CASSLIPSGTGSGYSNQPQHF. The DNA of the CDR3 is TGTGCCAGCAGCTTGATTCCGTCCGGGACAGGGTCAGGTTATAGCAATCAGCCCCAGCATTTT.

The chain is built from TRBV24-1 and TRBJ2-1; 11 bases align to TRBD1. Trimming removed 5 bases from V and 8 bases from J; junction bases left unmatched: 10. The CDR3 has 16 amino acids. Germline assignment: CDR1 KGHDR and CDR2 SFDVKD. The CDR3 here is CATSGPGQGAPHEQFF. The CDR3 region has the DNA TGTGCCACCAGTGGCCCCGGACAGGGGGCCCCGCATGAGCAGTTCTTC.

A remark on this clonotype: The junction departs from the called germline gene at one end, perhaps through a read error. The V call is TRBV29-1, the J call TRBJ2-3, with D perhaps matching TRBD1 (7 bases). The V gene's germline CDR1 is SQVTM and CDR2 ANQGSEA. The length of the CDR3 is 12 residues. The DNA of the CDR3 is TGCAGCGTTCACCGGGGGACAGATATGCAGTATTTT. It translates to CSVHRGTDMQYF.

The chain recombines TRBV3-1 with TRBJ1-4; D unclear. V was pared by 0 bases and J by 10 bases, with 21 bases between. Germline assignment: CDR1 LGHDT and CDR2 YNNKEL (reference sequence). The CDR3 loop spans 17 amino acids. This CDR3 is CASSQDLKNTVSGKLFF. CDR3 coding DNA: TGTGCCAGCAGCCAAGATCTTAAGAACACGGTCTCCGGAAAACTGTTTTTT.

The chain is built from TRBV19 and TRBJ2-1; maybe TRBD2 (5 bases). Germline CDR1 and CDR2: LNHDA and SQIVND (reference sequence). The length of the CDR3 is 14 residues. Trimming left V 7 bases short and J 5 bases short, with 15 bases between. The CDR3 reads CASTLQRGNNEQFF. The CDR3 DNA follows: TGTGCCAGTACACTACAACGGGGAAACAATGAGCAGTTCTTC.

As for this clonotype: This CDR3 is missing its conserved last phenylalanine or tryptophan, likely due to a read error. The J gene is TRBJ1-2, the V gene TRBV28; tentatively, D is TRBD1 (5 bases). This CDR3 is 12 amino acids long. Germline loops: CDR1 MDHEN, CDR2 SYDVKM. The V gene lost 10 bases and the J gene lost 4 bases, with 13 bases spanning the gap. CDR3 nucleotides: TGTGCCACGCGACAGACCGTCTATGGCTACACCTCC. Residues: CATRQTVYGYTS.

The V and J genes are TRBV5-1 and TRBJ2-1; D gene ambiguous. Deletions cut 7 bases from V and 8 bases from J, with 10 bases between. The germline V gene has CDR1 SGHRS and CDR2 YFSETQ. The CDR3 consists of 11 residues. The CDR3 spells CASGDFDEQFF. CDR3 DNA sequence: TGCGCCAGCGGGGATTTCGATGAGCAGTTCTTC.

This clonotype has just a few counts. The gene calls are TRBV19 and TRBJ2-2, with a weak D call TRBD1 (6 bases). Trimming removed 1 base from V and 7 bases from J, with 10 bases in between. CDR1 LNHDA and CDR2 SQIVND come from the germline V gene (reference sequence). The CDR3 totals 14 residues. This CDR3 reads CASSIAGTNGELFF. In nucleotides, the CDR3 is TGTGCCAGTAGTATAGCAGGGACAAACGGGGAGCTGTTTTTT.

V is TRBV6-5 and J is TRBJ1-2; D is undetermined. The CDR3 is 12 residues long. Germline V gene sequence: CDR1 MNHEY, CDR2 SVGAGI. The V end was cut by 0 bases, the J end by 12 bases, with 11 bases between. This chain's CDR3 is CASSYSRGINTF. CDR3 nucleotide sequence: TGTGCCAGCAGTTACTCACGGGGAATAAACACCTTC.

The CDR3 loop is CASGPSGGLTDTQYF. The CDR3 DNA reads as TGTGCCAGCGGACCTAGCGGGGGGCTCACAGATACGCAGTATTTT. The rearrangement links TRBV5-8 to TRBJ2-3, with 11 bases lining up with TRBD2. The V segment lost 7 bases and the J segment 2 bases; nucleotides outside the gene matches: 6. This CDR3 contains 15 residues. The germline CDR1 and CDR2 sequences are SGHTS and YDEGEE.

The chain joins TRBV19 to TRBJ1-1; 8 bases match TRBD1. Germline CDR1 is LNHDA and CDR2 is SQIVND (reference sequence). The CDR3 sequence is 14 residues long. Germline trimming cut 10 bases from V and 6 bases from J; bases unmatched to any gene: 13. The CDR3 nucleotides read TGTGCCATTATCCGACAGGGGCGAAACGCTGAAGCTTTCTTT. This gives the protein CAIIRQGRNAEAFF. Based on the CDR3 plus reference TRBV19 and TRBJ1-1, the full variable domain is DGGITQSPKYLFRKEGQNVTLSCEQNLNHDAMYWYRQDPGQGLRLIYYSQIVNDFQKGDIAEGYSVSREKKESFPLTVTSAQKNPTAFYLCAIIRQGRNAEAFFGQGTRLTVV.

This clonotype was recorded a few times. CDR3 sequence reads: CSVVYTGELFF. The CDR3 DNA reads TGCAGCGTTGTGTACACCGGGGAGCTGTTTTTT. This chain links TRBV29-1 with TRBJ2-2; D remains unclear. The germline V gene encodes CDR1 SQVTM and CDR2 ANQGSEA. The CDR3 has 11 residues. Trimming took off 4 bases at V and 3 bases at J, with 3 bases between the two ends.

The chain is built from TRBV7-9 and TRBJ2-3; no firm D call. The CDR3 totals 14 residues. V was pared by 0 bases and J by 8 bases, with 12 bases between. CDR1 is SEHNR and CDR2 is FQNEAQ in the germline V gene (reference sequence). CDR3 residues: CASSLAGPDRTQYF. CDR3 coding DNA: TGTGCCAGCAGCTTAGCGGGCCCAGACCGTACGCAGTATTTT.

The chain employs TRBV10-3 and TRBJ1-1; D is undetermined. V lost 4 bases to trimming and J lost 2 bases, with 11 bases between them. The CDR3 covers 14 residues. Germline V lookup: CDR1 ENHRY, CDR2 SYGVKD. In DNA form, the CDR3 reads TGTGCCATCAGTGTGAAAAGACCTAACACTGAAGCTTTCTTT. Translation gives CAISVKRPNTEAFF.

This chain links TRBV14 with TRBJ2-7; possible D gene TRBD2, 6 bases. Germline V CDR1 and CDR2: SGHDN, FVKESK. The V end lost 0 bases, the J end lost 7 bases, and 10 bases lay between the germline ends. The CDR3 is made up of 13 amino acids. CDR3 sequence: CASSQEGGIEQYF. In DNA, the CDR3 is TGTGCCAGCAGCCAAGAAGGAGGGATAGAGCAGTACTTC.